Listed below are T cell receptor beta chains from one sample, sequenced in a study of Graves' ophthalmopathy and Graves' hyperthyroidism. TCRdb ran MiXCR on the multiplex PCR reads and lists one entry per CDR3 protein. The data hold around 1,000,000 distinct CDR3 sequences, with about two fifths observed a single time. The material sequenced was peripheral blood or thyroid tissue (not recorded which). Receptors originate from an adult man with Graves' hyperthyroidism. Each CDR3 is given without its conserved first and last residue.

V: TRBV7-2; CDR3: ASSPRPGHTNTGETQY
V: TRBV20-1; CDR3: SALSLLRKVAYEQY
V: TRBV10-3; CDR3: AIRGTGGLTEAF
V: TRBV29-1; CDR3: SGRQLPNTEAF
V: TRBV7-9; CDR3: ASSQGGLEGETQY
V: TRBV20-1; CDR3: SAIWGGYSNQPQH
V: TRBV24-1; CDR3: ATSRNTGTGELF
V: TRBV7-9; CDR3: ASSFPRQETQY
V: TRBV7-9; CDR3: ASTPDRGGMGEQY
V: TRBV20-1; CDR3: SARTGTSPYEQY
V: TRBV9; CDR3: ASSQWGSGELF
V: TRBV20-1; CDR3: SAGYSQTTYEQY
V: TRBV20-1; CDR3: SARESQGAGEQY
V: TRBV19; CDR3: ASSLRSGGTEAF
V: TRBV25-1; CDR3: ASSEFTEAF
V: TRBV19; CDR3: ASSGALGRVYEQY
V: TRBV13; CDR3: ASSSGIPEAF
V: TRBV12-3/TRBV12-4; CDR3: ASTRAAGNQPQH
V: TRBV4-1; CDR3: ASSQEGSGTGMSYEQY
V: TRBV5-1; CDR3: ASSVGTANYEQY
V: TRBV10-3; CDR3: AIRGGPGLASQETQY
V: TRBV24-1; CDR3: ATSYSSGYGYT
V: TRBV7-2; CDR3: ALIGGVHGYT